The 25 T cell receptor beta chains reported below all come from one sample, sequenced in a study of T cell responses to AZD1222 COVID-19 vaccine. Assay: immunoSEQ multiplex PCR; the TCRdb copy retains only in-frame clones and omits some. Of nearly 95,000 clones in the sample, around 87% are singletons; the top ten hold more than 7.5%. The specimen was peripheral blood, collected on day 0 of AZD1222 vaccination. These receptors were collected from an adult in good health.

V is TRBV19 and J is TRBJ2-1; 8 bases are a match to TRBD2. Germline V gene data show CDR1 as LNHDA and CDR2 as SQIVND (reference sequence). With 8 bases clipped from V and 6 bases from J, the junction kept 6 bases outside the gene matches. This CDR3 has 13 residues. CDR3 nucleotides: TGTGCCAGTCAGCGGGGGACGGGCAATGAGCAGTTCTTC. It translates to CASQRGTGNEQFF.

V is TRBV27 and J is TRBJ2-1; 11 nucleotides agree with TRBD2. The CDR3 consists of 15 residues. Per the germline V gene, CDR1 is MNHEY and CDR2 is SMNVEV (reference sequence). The junction had 7 bases not matched to a gene; V was cut back by 6 bases and J by 6 bases. The CDR3 sequence: CASSPTGLAGNEQFF. DNA for the CDR3: TGTGCCAGCAGCCCAACCGGACTAGCGGGCAATGAGCAGTTCTTC.

CDR3 sequence (DNA): TGTGCCAGCAGCTTGACAGCAAAATCACCCCTCCACTTT. Amino acids: CASSLTAKSPLHF. V and J are TRBV7-3 and TRBJ1-6; D possibly corresponds to TRBD1 (5 bases). Between the trimmed V and J ends, which lost 3 bases and 10 bases, there was a span of 10 bases. There are 13 residues in the CDR3. Germline CDR1 SGHTA, CDR2 FQGTGA.

The rearrangement joins TRBV14 to TRBJ1-1; no firm D call. CDR3 size: 11 residues. Germline lookup yields CDR1 SGHDN and CDR2 FVKESK. With 5 bases removed from V and 7 bases from J, the gap between germline ends came to 8 bases. This CDR3 reads CASSGWGEAFF. The CDR3 bases are TGTGCCAGCAGCGGGTGGGGTGAAGCTTTCTTT. Full variable domain (outside the CDR3, taken from reference TRBV14 and TRBJ1-1): EAGVTQFPSHSVIEKGQTVTLRCDPISGHDNLYWYRRVMGKEIKFLLHFVKESKQDESGMPNNRFLAERTGGTYSTLKVQPAELEDSGVYFCASSGWGEAFFGQGTRLTVV.

This chain's CDR3 is CASSPTLTANYGYTF. The DNA for the CDR3 is TGTGCCAGTAGCCCAACCCTGACGGCTAACTATGGCTACACCTTC. The V gene is TRBV19, the J gene TRBJ1-2; D gene uncertain. The CDR3 has 15 residues. Trimming took off 6 bases at V and 0 bases at J, with 14 bases between the two ends. Germline values: CDR1 LNHDA, CDR2 SQIVND (reference sequence).

This chain links TRBV4-1 with TRBJ2-1; 11 bases map to TRBD2. This CDR3 spans 16 amino acids. V dropped 1 base and J dropped 2; count of bases not matched to a gene: 1. Germline V gives CDR1 MGHRA, CDR2 YSYEKL. CDR3 nucleotides: TGCGCCAGCAGCCAAGGGACTAGCGGGCCCTACAATGAGCAGTTCTTC. Translation gives CASSQGTSGPYNEQFF.

On this clone itself: The same CDR3 is also encoded by other DNA sequences in this sample. The V call is TRBV19, the J call TRBJ1-5; D may be TRBD1 (5 bases). The CDR3 is made up of 13 amino acids. Trimming removed 5 bases from V and 4 bases from J, with 9 bases in between. From germline, CDR1 is LNHDA and CDR2 SQIVND (reference sequence). The CDR3 DNA sequence: TGTGCCAGTAGTGGGACGAGAAATCAGCCCCAGCATTTT. It codes for CASSGTRNQPQHF.

The sample holds a few counts of this clone. The V gene is TRBV3-1 (or the pseudogene TRBV3-2), the J gene TRBJ1-2; D not resolved. Germline CDR1 and CDR2: LGHDT and YNNKEL (reference sequence). The CDR3 totals 14 residues. V dropped 1 base and J dropped 4 bases, with 10 bases sitting between them. The CDR3 sequence is CASSQAEVGYGYTF. The CDR3 DNA reads as TGTGCCAGCAGCCAAGCCGAGGTTGGCTATGGCTACACCTTC.

V usage is TRBV3-1 (or the pseudogene TRBV3-2) and J usage is TRBJ2-3, with TRBD2 matching over 7 bases. From germline, CDR1 is LGHDT and CDR2 YNNKEL (reference sequence). This CDR3 is built from 15 residues. The V gene end was trimmed by 4 bases and the J gene end by 6 bases; junction bases not matched to a gene: 10. The CDR3 loop reads CASSRGNWGGDTQYF. In DNA form, the CDR3 reads TGTGCCAGCAGCCGCGGTAATTGGGGAGGGGATACGCAGTATTTT.

The V gene is TRBV3-1 (or the pseudogene TRBV3-2), the J gene TRBJ1-4, with D perhaps matching TRBD1 (5 bases). The V end lost 4 bases, the J end lost 1 base, and 13 bases lay between the germline ends. The CDR3 has 16 residues. Germline CDR1 and CDR2: LGHDT and YNNKEL (reference sequence). The CDR3 region has the DNA TGTGCCAGCAGCCGCGCGGGGGGACTAACTAATGAAAAACTGTTTTTT. It is translated as CASSRAGGLTNEKLFF.

This clone was seen a single time. This chain uses TRBV11-2 with TRBJ1-1, with D possibly matching TRBD1 (5 bases). The V end lost 1 base, the J end lost 1 base, and 13 bases lay between the germline ends. Germline assignment: CDR1 SGHAT and CDR2 FQNNGV. The CDR3 covers 16 residues. The CDR3 loop reads CASSLGLRRGNTEAFF. The CDR3, as DNA: TGTGCCAGCAGCTTAGGTTTACGGAGGGGGAACACTGAAGCTTTCTTT.

V gene TRBV5-4 combines with J gene TRBJ1-4, with TRBD1 identical over 9 bases. CDR1 and CDR2 (germline): SGHNT, YYREEE (reference sequence). The CDR3 is 15 residues long. The V gene end was trimmed by 0 bases and the J gene end by 14 bases; junction bases not matched to a gene: 11. CDR3 nucleotide sequence: TGTGCCAGCAGCTTGGCCGGACAGGGGAGTGTGGGGCTGTTTTTT. Its translation: CASSLAGQGSVGLFF.

The chain carries TRBV11-2 and TRBJ1-2; D remains unclear. CDR3 length equals 14 residues. Germline-derived CDR1 and CDR2 are SGHAT and FQNNGV. V was pared by 1 base and J by 2 bases, with 8 bases between. The CDR3 protein is CASSLGPLNYGYTF. For the CDR3, the DNA is TGTGCCAGCAGCTTAGGCCCCCTGAACTATGGCTACACCTTC.

This clone appeared a single time. The V call is TRBV7-3, the J call TRBJ2-2; 8 bases line up with TRBD2. Germline CDR1 SGHTA, CDR2 FQGTGA. The J segment lost 6 bases and the V segment lost 5 bases, leaving 17 bases of the junction unmatched. The CDR3 loop spans 18 amino acids. In nucleotides, the CDR3 is TGTGCCAGCAGCCCCTCCCCGGGGGGGTCCGGAACGGCCGGGGAGCTGTTTTTT. Translation gives CASSPSPGGSGTAGELFF.

This chain connects TRBV6-5 to TRBJ2-5; D is undetermined. The CDR3 runs 16 residues. The germline gives CDR1 MNHEY, CDR2 SVGAGI. The V gene lost 0 bases and the J gene lost 0 bases, with 11 bases spanning the gap. The CDR3 spells CASSYSLRRDQETQYF. The CDR3 DNA follows: TGTGCCAGCAGTTACTCACTAAGACGGGACCAAGAGACCCAGTACTTC.

This chain joins TRBV27 and TRBJ1-4; TRBD1 agrees at 7 bases. The CDR3 loop spans 14 amino acids. Germline V gene lookup returns CDR1 MNHEY and CDR2 SMNVEV (reference sequence). The junction had 1 base not matched to a gene; V was cut back by 6 bases and J by 0 bases. CDR3 protein: CASRGTATNEKLFF. For the CDR3, the DNA is TGTGCCAGCAGAGGGACAGCAACTAATGAAAAACTGTTTTTT.

This rearrangement joins TRBV14 to TRBJ2-2; no clear D. V was trimmed by 4 bases and J by 4 bases, leaving 10 bases between them. From germline, CDR1 is SGHDN and CDR2 FVKESK. The CDR3 contains 14 residues. CDR3 sequence reads: CASSRNEITGELFF. CDR3 sequence (DNA): TGTGCCAGCAGCCGCAACGAAATCACCGGGGAGCTGTTTTTT.

The chain has TRBV24-1 and TRBJ1-1, with no clear D. Trimming took off 3 bases at V and 8 bases at J, with 9 bases between the two ends. The CDR3 totals 12 residues. Germline CDR1 is KGHDR and CDR2 is SFDVKD. CDR3 amino acids: CATSDIVGEAFF. The CDR3 coding sequence is TGTGCCACCAGTGATATAGTCGGGGAAGCTTTCTTT.

This rearrangement joins TRBV7-2 to TRBJ2-1; D unresolved. Germline V lookup: CDR1 SGHTA, CDR2 FQGNSA. The CDR3 is 12 amino acids. Trimming cost V 5 bases and J 8 bases, with 10 bases left between them. The CDR3 sequence is CASSNFGYEQFF. The DNA of the CDR3 is TGTGCCAGCAGCAATTTCGGCTATGAGCAGTTCTTC.

The genes are TRBV10-3 and TRBJ2-2; unclear D gene. Trimming removed 0 bases from V and 4 bases from J, with 9 bases in between. This CDR3 has 15 residues. Germline V CDR1 and CDR2: ENHRY, SYGVKD. CDR3 DNA: TGTGCCATCAGTGAGTCTGTGACTTCCACCGGGGAGCTGTTTTTT. Protein sequence: CAISESVTSTGELFF.

The gene calls are TRBV5-6 and TRBJ1-2, with a weak D call TRBD1 (6 bases). The CDR3 totals 15 residues. V dropped 4 bases and J dropped 2 bases, with 15 bases sitting between them. The V gene's germline CDR1 is SGHDT and CDR2 YYEEEE. The CDR3 protein is CASSPAPDRNYGYTF. In DNA form, the CDR3 reads TGTGCCAGCAGCCCAGCCCCGGACAGAAACTATGGCTACACCTTC. Complete variable domain (other parts from reference TRBV5-6 and TRBJ1-2): DAGVTQSPTHLIKTRGQQVTLRCSPKSGHDTVSWYQQALGQGPQFIFQYYEEEERQRGNFPDRFSGHQFPNYSSELNVNALLLGDSALYLCASSPAPDRNYGYTFGSGTRLTVV.

The chain has TRBV6-5 and TRBJ1-3; unclear D gene. Looked up from germline, CDR1 is MNHEY and CDR2 is SVGAGI. The CDR3 runs to 15 residues. V lost 7 bases, J lost 0 bases, and 13 bases lay in between. In DNA, the CDR3 is TGTGCCAGCAAACCACCGACGGGCTCTGGAAACACCATATATTTT. It is translated as CASKPPTGSGNTIYF.

The chain links TRBV7-8 to TRBJ1-1; D remains unclear. CDR3 length: 14 residues. Trimming took 1 base from V and 1 from J, leaving 7 bases between them. The germline V gene has CDR1 SGHVS and CDR2 FQNEAQ. The DNA of the CDR3 is TGTGCCAGCAGCTTAGTGGCAGCGAACACTGAAGCTTTCTTT. The encoded protein is CASSLVAANTEAFF.

The genes are TRBV6-5 and TRBJ2-1; D is possibly TRBD1 (5 bases). The CDR3 sequence is 14 residues long. The germline CDR1 and CDR2 sequences are MNHEY and SVGAGI. With 8 bases removed from V and 7 bases from J, the gap between germline ends came to 18 bases. The CDR3 is CASVLRAPRNEQFF. The CDR3 region has the DNA TGTGCCAGCGTCCTCAGGGCCCCGAGGAATGAGCAGTTCTTC.

The CDR3 region is CASSLGQSGNQPQHF. The CDR3 coding sequence is TGTGCCAGCAGCTTAGGCCAGTCGGGCAATCAGCCCCAGCATTTT. The rearrangement joins TRBV7-6 to TRBJ1-5, with D uncertain. V lost 1 base and J 2 bases, leaving 9 bases between the germline ends. This CDR3 spans 15 amino acids. The germline gives CDR1 SGHVS, CDR2 FNYEAQ.